This note documents a single TCR beta chain sequence. Its specificity is unknown. Patients with alopecia areata provided lesional scalp punch biopsies as well as peripheral blood. This CDR3 comprises 15 residues. Germline V gene lookup returns CDR1 MNHNS and CDR2 SASEGT. With 5 bases removed from V and 3 bases from J, the gap between germline ends came to 17 bases. These data belong to a study of CD8+ T cells in alopecia areata. The overall study: Each day, treated patients took oral tofacitinib twice, at 5 to 10 mg per dose. Findings of the study overall: Higher clonality than in normal scalp was seen in lesional scalp, especially alopecia totalis/universalis.

RNA extraction and reverse transcription yielded cDNA as sequencing template. Produced via immunoSEQ multiplex PCR; TCRdb's table is partial and in-frame only. The sample includes under 25,000 clones, around 66% of them seen just once. The receptor was isolated from a human donor with alopecia areata. The chain links TRBV6-1 to TRBJ2-7; D possibly uses TRBD1 or TRBD2 (6 bases each). The starting material was skin, obtained at week 0. Here the CDR3 reads CASSKSPGANYEQYF. For the CDR3, the DNA is TGTGCCAGCAGTAAGTCTCCGGGGGCCAACTACGAGCAGTACTTC.